Below are 22 T cell receptor beta chains sequenced from a single sample in a study of Ad26.COV2.S vaccination and SARS-CoV-2 variants. Libraries were prepared by immunoSEQ multiplex PCR; TCRdb keeps only in-frame clonotypes and omits some of them. The repertoire consists of tens of thousands of clones, with approximately 82% occurring once and the leading ten covering approximately 15%. The sequences come from peripheral blood, collected after recovery from COVID-19. The receptor set was obtained from a human donor who had recovered from COVID-19.

Of note for this clone: This sample also contains other DNA sequences that code for the same CDR3. This chain uses TRBV28 with TRBJ2-2; D is undetermined. Trimming took off 5 bases at V and 2 bases at J, with 3 bases between the two ends. Germline loops: CDR1 MDHEN, CDR2 SYDVKM. The length of the CDR3 is 12 residues. The CDR3 DNA follows: TGTGCCAGCAGTCTAAACACCGGGGAGCTGTTTTTT. Protein: CASSLNTGELFF.

The rearrangement joins TRBV15 to TRBJ2-7; 10 bases map to TRBD2. Germline V gene data show CDR1 as LNHNV and CDR2 as YYDKDF (reference sequence). Germline trimming cut 5 bases from V and 1 base from J; bases unmatched to any gene: 8. CDR3 length equals 16 residues. CDR3 sequence (DNA): TGTGCCACCAGCGTCATCCTAGCGGGGGTTTCCTACGAGCAGTACTTC. Its translation is CATSVILAGVSYEQYF.

This clone has just one count. The chain employs TRBV18 and TRBJ2-5, with D possibly called TRBD1 or TRBD2 (6 bases each). V lost 3 bases to trimming and J lost 2 bases, with 13 bases between them. Germline lookup yields CDR1 KGHSH and CDR2 LQKENI. The CDR3 is made up of 15 amino acids. CDR3 sequence reads: CASSPGPGAQETQYF. The CDR3 DNA is TGTGCCAGCTCACCGGGGCCGGGGGCTCAAGAGACCCAGTACTTC.

The V gene is TRBV27, the J gene TRBJ2-2; D gene ambiguous. CDR1 and CDR2 from the germline V gene are MNHEY and SMNVEV (reference sequence). The CDR3 length is 14 residues. Trimming removed 3 bases from V and 0 bases from J, with 5 bases in between. The CDR3 sequence: CASSFLSNTGELFF. In nucleotides, the CDR3 is TGTGCCAGCAGTTTCCTATCGAACACCGGGGAGCTGTTTTTT.

The chain employs TRBV20-1 and TRBJ2-1; 7 bases fit TRBD2. Germline V gives CDR1 DFQATT, CDR2 SNEGSKA (reference sequence). This CDR3 contains 16 residues. J was trimmed by 4 bases and V by 3 bases; bases with no gene match: 12. The DNA of the CDR3 is TGCAGTGCTAGTTTTGCGGGAGCAACCCGATACAATGAGCAGTTCTTC. As protein: CSASFAGATRYNEQFF.

J is TRBJ2-3 and V is TRBV6-5; D gene uncertain. V was shortened by 1 base and J by 4 bases, with 9 bases between the two germline ends. The CDR3 is made up of 14 amino acids. CDR1 and CDR2 from the germline V gene are MNHEY and SVGAGI. The CDR3 DNA sequence: TGTGCCAGCAGTTACTATGGCATCCCAGATACGCAGTATTTT. Translation: CASSYYGIPDTQYF.

The chain recombines TRBV11-2 with TRBJ2-1; D is perhaps TRBD1 or TRBD2 (5 bases each). The CDR3 length is 16 residues. V was shortened by 5 bases and J by 10 bases, with 24 bases between the two germline ends. CDR1 is SGHAT and CDR2 is FQNNGV in the germline V gene. CDR3 DNA: TGTGCCAGCAGCCGTAGAGGGGCTACCCCTTACGAAGAGCAGTTCTTC. Protein: CASSRRGATPYEEQFF.

The chain has TRBV16 and TRBJ1-1; D might be TRBD1 (5 bases). Germline V CDR1 and CDR2: KGHSY, FQNENV. The ends were cut back, 4 bases at V and 4 bases at J, with 10 bases in the middle. The CDR3 extends over 13 amino acids. CDR3 nucleotides: TGTGCCAGCAGCCCACAGGTTCTCACTGAAGCTTTCTTT. Translating it yields CASSPQVLTEAFF.

The V and J genes are TRBV11-2 and TRBJ1-4, with D unresolved. CDR3 size: 15 residues. CDR1 and CDR2 from the germline V gene are SGHAT and FQNNGV. Trimming removed 6 bases at V and 8 bases at J, with 19 bases between. The CDR3 nucleotides read TGTGCCAGCAGTGGATCGACAAGACCTCGAGAAAAACTGTTTTTT. Protein sequence: CASSGSTRPREKLFF.

This chain links TRBV18 with TRBJ2-1; 7 nucleotides align to TRBD2. V trimming: 1 base; J trimming: 5 bases; junction bases outside the gene matches: 8. From germline, CDR1 is KGHSH and CDR2 LQKENI. The CDR3 covers 16 residues. CDR3 loop: CASSPLRPLAHNEQFF. As DNA, the CDR3 is TGTGCCAGCTCACCACTACGACCACTAGCGCACAATGAGCAGTTCTTC.

V and J are TRBV28 and TRBJ2-1; D is perhaps TRBD1 (6 bases). Germline-derived CDR1 and CDR2 are MDHEN and SYDVKM. The CDR3 contains 15 residues. V lost 6 bases and J lost 4, with 16 bases in between. The CDR3 DNA follows: TGTGCCAGCAGAGAGGGGGAGATGGGATACAATGAGCAGTTCTTC. Encoded protein: CASREGEMGYNEQFF.

The chain links TRBV7-7 to TRBJ2-1, with D unresolved. With 0 bases removed from V and 4 bases from J, the gap between germline ends came to 7 bases. The CDR3 runs to 14 residues. CDR1 and CDR2 (germline): SSHAT, FNYEAQ (reference sequence). The CDR3 spells CASSLAAGYNEQFF. The CDR3 nucleotides read TGTGCCAGCAGCTTAGCGGCCGGGTACAATGAGCAGTTCTTC. The entire variable domain, with the rest obtained from reference TRBV7-7 and TRBJ2-1, is as follows: GAGVSQSPRYKVTKRGQDVTLRCDPISSHATLYWYQQALGQGPEFLTYFNYEAQPDKSGLPSDRFSAERPEGSISTLTIQRTEQRDSAMYRCASSLAAGYNEQFFGPGTRLTVL.

The CDR3 DNA is TGTGCCAGTAGTATAAATAGGAGGCCGAACACTGAAGCTTTCTTT. As protein: CASSINRRPNTEAFF. The genes are TRBV19 and TRBJ1-1; D remains ambiguous. Trimming shortened V by 2 bases and J by 1 base, and 11 bases separated the two germline ends. This CDR3 is built from 15 residues. Germline V gene lookup returns CDR1 LNHDA and CDR2 SQIVND (reference sequence).

The chain couples TRBV27 to TRBJ2-7; D ambiguous. V lost 3 bases, J lost 0 bases, and 9 bases lay in between. Germline V gives CDR1 MNHEY, CDR2 SMNVEV (reference sequence). This CDR3 comprises 14 residues. DNA for the CDR3: TGTGCCAGCAGTTTCGGCAGAAGCTCCTACGAGCAGTACTTC. Amino acid sequence: CASSFGRSSYEQYF.

On this clone itself: Its ends do not fully match the called genes, so a read error is possible. J is TRBJ2-7 and V is TRBV5-8, with 7 bases aligning to TRBD2. CDR1 is SGHTS, CDR2 YDEGEE, per germline. The CDR3 contains 11 residues. The CDR3, as DNA: TGTGCCAGCAGCCCGAAGGGAGGGGAAAACTTC. Protein sequence: CASSPKGGENF.

The V call is TRBV6-1, the J call TRBJ1-5; no clear D. This CDR3 has 14 residues. CDR1 is MNHNS, CDR2 SASEGT, per germline. V was pared by 2 bases and J by 5 bases, with 10 bases between. Here the CDR3 DNA reads TGTGCCAGCAGTGAAATAGGCGTCGATCAGCCCCAGCATTTT. Protein: CASSEIGVDQPQHF.

There are a few counts of this clone. DNA for the CDR3: TGTGCCAGCAGTTATGGTAGCGGGAACACCGGGGAGCTGTTTTTT. This codes for CASSYGSGNTGELFF. The V and J genes are TRBV6-5 and TRBJ2-2; D possibly corresponds to TRBD2 (6 bases). The CDR3 contains 15 residues. Germline V gives CDR1 MNHEY, CDR2 SVGAGI. Trimming pared 3 bases from V and 1 base from J, leaving 9 bases between.

The rearrangement joins TRBV6-2 or TRBV6-3 to TRBJ2-7; D unclear. Trimming took 3 bases from V and 1 from J, leaving 4 bases between them. The CDR3 sequence is 12 residues long. CDR1 MNHEY and CDR2 SVGEGT come from the germline V gene. The DNA for the CDR3 is TGTGCCAGCAGTTATCGGTCCTACGAGCAGTACTTC. It specifies CASSYRSYEQYF.

The J gene is TRBJ2-2, the V gene TRBV28; TRBD2 agrees at 7 bases. Germline V lookup: CDR1 MDHEN, CDR2 SYDVKM. Trimming at V came to 6 bases and at J to 4 bases, leaving 5 bases not matched to a gene. The CDR3 has 14 amino acids. CDR3 nucleotides: TGTGCCAGCAGGTCGGGAGGAGTCACCGGGGAGCTGTTTTTT. It translates to CASRSGGVTGELFF.

The gene calls are TRBV7-9 and TRBJ2-5; 7 bases are a match to TRBD2. Germline loops: CDR1 SEHNR, CDR2 FQNEAQ (reference sequence). Losses at the gene ends were 1 base for V and 4 bases for J; bases not matched to a gene: 6. The CDR3 extends over 15 amino acids. The CDR3 loop reads CASSLGGGRGETQYF. CDR3 nucleotide sequence: TGTGCCAGCAGCTTAGGAGGCGGGAGAGGAGAGACCCAGTACTTC.

The chain is built from TRBV21-1 and TRBJ1-1; TRBD1, the D gene given by the table, was not confirmed from the DNA. TRBV21-1 is shown as a pseudogene. The CDR3 sequence is 14 residues long. This chain's CDR3 is CASSKVQMNTEAFF. In DNA form, the CDR3 reads TGTGCCAGCAGCAAAGTGCAGATGAACACTGAAGCTTTCTTT.

This chain joins TRBV3-1 (or the pseudogene TRBV3-2) and TRBJ2-5, with D possibly being TRBD2 (6 bases). CDR1 is LGHDT, CDR2 YNNKEL, per germline (reference sequence). V was clipped by 1 base and J by 5 bases, with 17 bases between them. The CDR3 spans 16 residues. CDR3 region: CASSQGWRDGKETQYF. The CDR3 DNA sequence: TGTGCCAGCAGCCAAGGCTGGCGGGATGGTAAGGAGACCCAGTACTTC.